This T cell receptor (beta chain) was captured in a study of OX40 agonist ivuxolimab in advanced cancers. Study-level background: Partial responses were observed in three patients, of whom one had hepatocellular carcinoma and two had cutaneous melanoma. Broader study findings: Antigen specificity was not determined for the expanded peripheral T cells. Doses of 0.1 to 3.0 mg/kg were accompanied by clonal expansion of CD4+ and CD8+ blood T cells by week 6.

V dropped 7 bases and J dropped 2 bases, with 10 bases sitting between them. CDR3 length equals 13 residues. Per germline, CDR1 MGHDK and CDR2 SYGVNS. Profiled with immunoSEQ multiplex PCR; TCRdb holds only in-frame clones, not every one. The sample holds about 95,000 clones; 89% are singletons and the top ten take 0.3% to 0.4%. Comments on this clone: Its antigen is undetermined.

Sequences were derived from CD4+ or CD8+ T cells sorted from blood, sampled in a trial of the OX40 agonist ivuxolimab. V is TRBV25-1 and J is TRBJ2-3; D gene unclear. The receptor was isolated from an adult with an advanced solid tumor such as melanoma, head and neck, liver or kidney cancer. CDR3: CASTLPYTDTQYF. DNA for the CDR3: TGTGCCAGCACACTTCCGTACACAGATACGCAGTATTTT.